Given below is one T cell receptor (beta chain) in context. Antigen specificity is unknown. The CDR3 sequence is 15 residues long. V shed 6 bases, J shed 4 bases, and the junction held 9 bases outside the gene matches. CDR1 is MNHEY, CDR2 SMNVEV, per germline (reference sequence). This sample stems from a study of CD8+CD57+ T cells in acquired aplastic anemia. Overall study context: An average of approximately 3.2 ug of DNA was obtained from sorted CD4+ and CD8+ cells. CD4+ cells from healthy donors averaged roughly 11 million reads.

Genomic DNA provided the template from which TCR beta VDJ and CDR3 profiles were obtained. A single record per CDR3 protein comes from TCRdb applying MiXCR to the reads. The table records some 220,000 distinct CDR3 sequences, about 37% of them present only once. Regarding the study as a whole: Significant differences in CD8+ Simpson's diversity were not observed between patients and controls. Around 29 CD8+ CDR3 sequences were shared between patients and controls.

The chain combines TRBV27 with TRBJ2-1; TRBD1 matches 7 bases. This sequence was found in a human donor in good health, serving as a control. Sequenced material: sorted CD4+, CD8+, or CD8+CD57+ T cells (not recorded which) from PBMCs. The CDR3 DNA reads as TGTGCCAGCAGGAAGGGACAGAACTCTTACAATGAGCAGTTCTTC. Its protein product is CASRKGQNSYNEQFF.